This TCR beta chain was observed in a study of blood T cells in healthy people across ages. Study-wide context: Per every two T cells, about one barcoded beta molecule was captured by template switching.

Findings and limits, study-wide: Roughly linear age-related decline in beta diversity appeared, significant by age roughly 40. Long-lived donors exceeded aged donors in naive CD4+ cells and diversity.

A sample-barcoded 5' primer and a J-beta primer mix were used in a second PCR of about 7 to 11 cycles. One entry per CDR3 protein, called by TCRdb with MiXCR from the 5' RACE reads. The table has approximately 820,000 distinct CDR3 sequences, around two fifths seen once. The CDR3 sequence is 12 residues long. V dropped 3 bases and J dropped 4 bases, with 3 bases sitting between them. The germline V gene encodes CDR1 KGHDR and CDR2 SFDVKD. This clonotype was observed a few times. Its antigen is undetermined. The sequence was obtained from a man in his sixties in good health. The chain recombines TRBV24-1 with TRBJ1-5; no clear D. The specimen sequenced was blood. Here the CDR3 DNA reads TGTGCCACCAGTGATAAGAATCAGCCCCAGCATTTT. Protein: CATSDKNQPQHF.